This TCR beta chain was identified during a study of T-cell reconstitution after alpha-beta-depleted transplantation in children. There are 16 residues in the CDR3. V shed 4 bases and J shed 2 bases, with 17 bases lying between them. This clonotype has a handful of counts. TCRbeta library preparation incorporated unique molecular identifiers. MiXCR was run by TCRdb on the PCR reads, yielding one entry per CDR3 protein. The sample holds just over 950,000 distinct CDR3 sequences, about 31% seen once. The sample was PBMCs, mostly from graft donor cells, taken 360 days after TCRalphabeta/CD19-depleted stem cell transplant. This TCR was sampled from a boy in the first two years of life who had a stem cell transplant for SCID, so the T cells may come from the graft donor. The V call is TRBV12-3 or TRBV12-4, the J call TRBJ2-5; the D gene is possibly TRBD2 (5 bases). In DNA form, the CDR3 reads TGTGCCAGCAGTTCGGGCAGCGGCTGGGTTCAAGAGACCCAGTACTTC. As protein: CASSSGSGWVQETQYF.